This TCR beta chain was documented in a study of shared clonotypes between healthy human individuals. This clone appeared a single time. Its antigen remains unidentified. Findings and limits, study-wide: Specimens sampled were limited to blood, with tissue repertoires likely differing.

Produced via immunoSEQ multiplex PCR; TCRdb's table is partial and in-frame only. The sample holds under 2,000,000 clones; about 95% are singletons and the top ten take approximately 1.2%. The germline V and J ends were trimmed by 5 bases and 3 bases, with 23 bases remaining between them. The CDR3 sequence is 17 residues long. Germline V CDR1 and CDR2: SGDLS, YYNGEE. CD8 cells classed as naive were CD45RO-negative and positively selected for CCR7, excluding terminally differentiated effector memory CD45RA+ cells. Input material: naive CD8+ T cells sorted from blood. The chain combines TRBV9 with TRBJ1-2; D might be TRBD1 (5 bases). This sequence originates from a man younger than 35 in good health. CDR3: CASSPRDELSRDYGYTF. The CDR3 DNA follows: TGTGCCAGCAGTCCTCGGGACGAACTGTCTAGGGACTATGGCTACACCTTC.